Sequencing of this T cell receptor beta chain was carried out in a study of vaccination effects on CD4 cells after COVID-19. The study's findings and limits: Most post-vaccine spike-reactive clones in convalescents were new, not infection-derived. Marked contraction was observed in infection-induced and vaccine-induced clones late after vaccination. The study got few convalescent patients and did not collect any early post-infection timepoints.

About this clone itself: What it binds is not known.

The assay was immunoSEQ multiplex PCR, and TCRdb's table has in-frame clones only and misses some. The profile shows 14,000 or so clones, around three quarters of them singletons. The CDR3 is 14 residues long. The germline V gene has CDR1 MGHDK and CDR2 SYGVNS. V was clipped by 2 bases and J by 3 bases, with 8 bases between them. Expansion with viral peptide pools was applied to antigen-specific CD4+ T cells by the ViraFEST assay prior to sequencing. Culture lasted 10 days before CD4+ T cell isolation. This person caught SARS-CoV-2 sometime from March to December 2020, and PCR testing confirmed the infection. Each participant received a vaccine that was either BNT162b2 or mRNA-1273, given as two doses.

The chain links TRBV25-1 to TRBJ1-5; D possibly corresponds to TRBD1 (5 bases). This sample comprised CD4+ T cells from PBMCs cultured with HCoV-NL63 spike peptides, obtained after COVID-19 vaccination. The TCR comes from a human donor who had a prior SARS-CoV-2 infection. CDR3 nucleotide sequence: TGTGCCAGCAGTGAACAGGGTTCCAATCAGCCCCAGCATTTT. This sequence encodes CASSEQGSNQPQHF.